Below are 14 T cell receptor beta chains sequenced from a single sample in a study of CD8+ T cells in alopecia areata. As for treatment: oral pan-JAK inhibitor, 5-10 mg twice daily. Extracted from the samples, RNA was reverse transcribed into cDNA to serve as the sequencing template. Here immunoSEQ multiplex PCR was the method, and the copy in TCRdb shows in-frame clones only, minus some. The sample lists a few hundred thousand clones; approximately 72% were seen once. The sample consisted of CD4+ T cells sorted from blood, taken at approximately week 42, from a patient treated with tofacitinib. These receptors originate from a human donor with alopecia areata.

The V call is TRBV20-1, the J call TRBJ1-1; a possible D gene is TRBD1 (6 bases). Trimming left V 4 bases short and J 12 bases short, with 9 bases between. The CDR3 is made up of 9 amino acids. Germline CDR1 and CDR2: DFQATT and SNEGSKA (reference sequence). The CDR3 sequence is CSANRESFF. CDR3 sequence (DNA): TGCAGTGCTAACAGGGAGTCTTTCTTT.

The rearrangement links TRBV15 to TRBJ2-7, with TRBD1 matching over 9 bases. After removal of 9 bases from V and 2 bases from J, the junction contained 2 bases not matched to a gene. Germline V CDR1 and CDR2: LNHNV, YYDKDF (reference sequence). This CDR3 has 12 amino acids. CDR3 nucleotide sequence: TGTGCCACTGGGACAGGGACCTACGAGCAGTACTTC. Translation: CATGTGTYEQYF.

The chain recombines TRBV4-3 with TRBJ1-4, with D possibly matching TRBD1 (6 bases). This CDR3 comprises 15 residues. CDR1 and CDR2 from the germline V gene are LGHNA and YSLEER. Trimming took 0 bases from V and 8 from J, leaving 13 bases between them. CDR3 sequence: CASSQDWGPLEKLFF. The DNA of the CDR3 is TGCGCCAGCAGCCAAGATTGGGGGCCCCTCGAAAAACTGTTTTTT.

CDR3 sequence: CASSLGSEAFF. The CDR3 region has the DNA TGTGCCAGCAGCTTGGGCAGTGAAGCTTTCTTT. The chain is built from TRBV7-8 and TRBJ1-1; the D is unclear. This CDR3 has 11 residues. The germline V and J ends were trimmed by 3 bases and 7 bases, with 6 bases remaining between them. Germline CDR1 is SGHVS and CDR2 is FQNEAQ.

The chain links TRBV5-6 to TRBJ1-1; D unresolved. The CDR3 extends over 12 amino acids. Germline V gene data show CDR1 as SGHDT and CDR2 as YYEEEE. The V and J ends lost 3 bases and 0 bases respectively, with 3 bases between them. Here the CDR3 reads CASSWVNTEAFF. CDR3 sequence (DNA): TGTGCCAGCAGCTGGGTGAACACTGAAGCTTTCTTT.

This clone was detected a few times. The chain joins TRBV12-5 to TRBJ1-1; no clear D. The length of the CDR3 is 14 residues. CDR1 is LGHNT, CDR2 FRNRAP, per germline. V was cut by 6 bases and J by 8 bases, with 19 bases left in between. In DNA, the CDR3 is TGTGCTAGTGGACGAAGGCCCCGCGGCGTCGAAGCTTTCTTT. The encoded protein is CASGRRPRGVEAFF.

The chain carries TRBV5-1 and TRBJ2-1; D is undetermined. The germline V and J ends were trimmed by 0 bases and 2 bases, with 9 bases remaining between them. Looked up from germline, CDR1 is SGHRS and CDR2 is YFSETQ. The CDR3 sequence is 15 residues long. The CDR3: CASSLEGGAYNEQFF. CDR3 DNA: TGCGCCAGCAGCTTGGAAGGTGGGGCCTACAATGAGCAGTTCTTC.

J is TRBJ1-2 and V is TRBV10-2, with D possibly matching TRBD1 (6 bases). The V gene's germline CDR1 is WSHSY and CDR2 SAAADI. CDR3 length: 13 residues. Deletions cut 3 bases from V and 4 bases from J, with 9 bases between. CDR3: CASSEQGGYGYTF. The CDR3 bases are TGCGCCAGCAGTGAACAGGGAGGCTATGGCTACACCTTC.

This clone was observed a few times. This chain uses TRBV11-1 with TRBJ1-1; D might be TRBD1 (5 bases). The V end was cut by 5 bases, the J end by 6 bases, with 16 bases between. Germline values: CDR1 SGHAT, CDR2 FQDESV (reference sequence). This CDR3 contains 14 residues. The CDR3 protein is CASSLGPRSAEAFF. For the CDR3, the DNA is TGTGCCAGCAGCCTGGGACCGCGTTCGGCTGAAGCTTTCTTT.

The gene calls are TRBV27 and TRBJ1-1; D not certain. Germline assignment: CDR1 MNHEY and CDR2 SMNVEV (reference sequence). The CDR3 consists of 17 residues. V gave up 5 bases and J gave up 0 bases, with 19 bases separating them. Here the CDR3 reads CASSPQVPHGMNTEAFF. Written as DNA, the CDR3 is TGTGCCAGCAGTCCCCAGGTACCCCACGGGATGAACACTGAAGCTTTCTTT.

This chain links TRBV29-1 with TRBJ2-1, with 9 bases lining up with TRBD2. The ends lost 7 bases at V and 8 bases at J; junction bases unmatched: 9. The CDR3 loop spans 13 amino acids. The germline CDR1 and CDR2 sequences are SQVTM and ANQGSEA. The CDR3 spells CSASGLAIYEQFF. For the CDR3, the DNA is TGCAGCGCCTCGGGACTAGCTATCTATGAGCAGTTCTTC.

The V and J genes are TRBV2 and TRBJ1-2; D unresolved. The CDR3 is 14 residues long. The ends were cut back, 3 bases at V and 2 bases at J, with 10 bases in the middle. CDR1 SNHLY and CDR2 FYNNEI come from the germline V gene. Written as DNA, the CDR3 is TGTGCCAGCAGTGACTTGGGCAGAAACTATGGCTACACCTTC. Its translation: CASSDLGRNYGYTF.

The chain uses TRBV7-2 and TRBJ2-6; D call uncertain. Looked up from germline, CDR1 is SGHTA and CDR2 is FQGNSA. This CDR3 contains 17 residues. The V gene lost 1 base and the J gene lost 0 bases, with 10 bases spanning the gap. CDR3 amino acids: CASSLGPALSGANVLTF. The DNA of the CDR3 is TGTGCCAGCAGCTTAGGCCCAGCGCTCTCTGGGGCCAACGTCCTGACTTTC. The whole variable domain, filled in from reference TRBV7-2 and TRBJ2-6, reads GAGVSQSPSNKVTEKGKDVELRCDPISGHTALYWYRQSLGQGLEFLIYFQGNSAPDKSGLPSDRFSAERTGGSVSTLTIQRTQQEDSAVYLCASSLGPALSGANVLTFGAGSRLTVL.

The rearrangement joins TRBV4-3 to TRBJ1-5; maybe TRBD1 (5 bases). This CDR3 has 17 residues. Trimming removed 1 base from V and 5 bases from J, with 18 bases in between. In germline, CDR1 is LGHNA, CDR2 YSLEER. The CDR3 region is CASSQGVAGQGYQPQHF. CDR3 bases: TGCGCCAGCAGCCAAGGGGTGGCGGGGCAGGGCTATCAGCCCCAGCATTTT.